A single sample is the source of the 7 T cell receptor beta chains below, sequenced in a study of shared clonotypes between healthy human individuals. Profiled with immunoSEQ multiplex PCR; TCRdb holds only in-frame clones, not every one. The data hold more than 1 million clones, with approximately 80% observed a single time. The source material was memory CD4+ T cells from PBMCs. Subset meaning: CD45RA-negative fraction. These TCRs come from a man aged 18 to 35 in good health. Some clones in this sample may be carry-over from other donors' samples.

The chain links TRBV5-4 to TRBJ2-3; 11 bases align to TRBD2. The CDR3 length is 13 residues. CDR1 and CDR2 (germline): SGHNT, YYREEE (reference sequence). The trim removed 9 bases at V and 4 bases at J, leaving 4 bases unmatched. For the CDR3, the DNA is TGTGCCACGGGACTAGCGGCGCCAGATACGCAGTATTTT. Amino acids: CATGLAAPDTQYF.

This chain connects TRBV18 to TRBJ2-2, with TRBD2 as a possible D gene (6 bases). Germline CDR1 is KGHSH and CDR2 is LQKENI. The CDR3 is made up of 14 amino acids. Trimming left V 3 bases short and J 3 bases short, with 8 bases between. CDR3 amino acids: CASSPPGDTGELFF. The CDR3 DNA is TGTGCCAGCTCACCCCCGGGAGACACCGGGGAGCTGTTTTTT.

This clone showed up just once. The V call is TRBV27, the J call TRBJ2-5; D not certain. CDR1 is MNHEY, CDR2 SMNVEV, per germline (reference sequence). Trimming removed 4 bases at V and 2 bases at J, with 8 bases between. This CDR3 region has 13 residues. The CDR3 reads CASSYNRQETQYF. CDR3 coding DNA: TGTGCCAGCAGTTATAACAGACAAGAGACCCAGTACTTC.

The genes are TRBV6-5 and TRBJ1-4, with D hard to call. CDR3 length: 14 residues. V was cut by 2 bases and J by 8 bases, with 12 bases left in between. Germline V gene sequence: CDR1 MNHEY, CDR2 SVGAGI. CDR3 nucleotides: TGTGCCAGCAGTTACGACAAGATCGGGGAAAAACTGTTTTTT. Residues: CASSYDKIGEKLFF.

The chain's CDR3 is CASSPPRGRSSSYEQYF. The CDR3 DNA follows: TGTGCCAGCTCACCCCCCCGTGGTAGGTCTAGCTCCTACGAGCAGTACTTC. The rearrangement links TRBV18 to TRBJ2-7; D not certain. V was cut by 3 bases and J by 0 bases, with 18 bases left in between. CDR3 length: 17 residues. Germline assignment: CDR1 KGHSH and CDR2 LQKENI.

The gene calls are TRBV4-1 and TRBJ1-3; 10 positions match TRBD1. The CDR3 is made up of 14 amino acids. The J segment lost 8 bases and the V segment lost 1 base, leaving 2 bases of the junction unmatched. The germline gives CDR1 MGHRA, CDR2 YSYEKL. Here the CDR3 DNA reads TGCGCCAGCAGCCAAGGTGACAGGGGGCACACCATATATTTT. Amino acid sequence: CASSQGDRGHTIYF.

This CDR3 reads CASRDNRGKAFF. The CDR3 DNA reads TGTGCCAGCAGAGATAACAGGGGAAAAGCTTTCTTT. The chain carries TRBV28 and TRBJ1-1, with 7 bases matching TRBD1. CDR1 and CDR2 from the germline V gene are MDHEN and SYDVKM. This CDR3 contains 12 residues. Losses at the gene ends were 6 bases for V and 9 bases for J; bases not matched to a gene: 7.